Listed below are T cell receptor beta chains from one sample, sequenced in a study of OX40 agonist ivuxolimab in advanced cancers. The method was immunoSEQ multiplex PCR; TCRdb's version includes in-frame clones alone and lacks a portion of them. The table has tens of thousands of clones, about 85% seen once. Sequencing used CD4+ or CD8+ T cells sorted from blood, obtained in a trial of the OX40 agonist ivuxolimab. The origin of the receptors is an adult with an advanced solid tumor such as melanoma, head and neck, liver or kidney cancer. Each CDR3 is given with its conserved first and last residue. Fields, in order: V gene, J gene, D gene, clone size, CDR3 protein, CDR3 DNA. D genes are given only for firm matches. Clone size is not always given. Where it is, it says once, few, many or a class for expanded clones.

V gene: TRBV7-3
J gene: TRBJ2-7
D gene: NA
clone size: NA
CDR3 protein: CASSHSGGTALYEQYF
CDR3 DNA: TGTGCCAGCAGCCACAGTGGGGGGACTGCCTTATACGAGCAGTACTTC

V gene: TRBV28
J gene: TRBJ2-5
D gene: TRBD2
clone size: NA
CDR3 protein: CASSLGTSQETQYF
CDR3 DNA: TGTGCCAGCAGCCTCGGGACTAGCCAAGAGACCCAGTACTTC

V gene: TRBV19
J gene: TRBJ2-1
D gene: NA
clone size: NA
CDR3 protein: CASSVGQDNEQFF
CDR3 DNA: TGTGCCAGTAGCGTGGGACAAGACAATGAGCAGTTCTTC

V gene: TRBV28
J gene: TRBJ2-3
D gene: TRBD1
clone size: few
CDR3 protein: CASLRDRVTDTQYF
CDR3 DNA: TGTGCCAGTCTAAGGGACAGGGTCACAGATACGCAGTATTTT

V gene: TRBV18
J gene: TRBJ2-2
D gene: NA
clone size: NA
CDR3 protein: CASSPVPANTGELFF
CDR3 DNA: TGTGCCAGCTCACCAGTTCCGGCGAACACCGGGGAGCTGTTTTTT

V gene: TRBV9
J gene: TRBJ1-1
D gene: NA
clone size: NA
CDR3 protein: CASSVARDTEAFF
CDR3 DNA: TGTGCCAGCAGCGTAGCTAGAGACACTGAAGCTTTCTTT

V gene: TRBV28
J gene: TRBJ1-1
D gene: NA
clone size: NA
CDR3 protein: CASSFGRMTAFF
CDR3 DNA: TGTGCCAGCAGTTTCGGGAGGATGACAGCTTTCTTT

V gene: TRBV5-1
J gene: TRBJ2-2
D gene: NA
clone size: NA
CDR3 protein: CASSLDGGRAGELFF
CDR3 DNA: TGCGCCAGCAGCTTGGATGGGGGGCGGGCCGGGGAGCTGTTTTTT

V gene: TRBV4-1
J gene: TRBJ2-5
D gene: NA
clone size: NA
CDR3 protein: CASSQDLGTVQETQYF
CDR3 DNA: TGCGCCAGCAGCCAAGACCTGGGAACCGTCCAAGAGACCCAGTACTTC

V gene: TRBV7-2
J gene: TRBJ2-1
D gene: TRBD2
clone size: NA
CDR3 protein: CASSRLAASRGNNEQFF
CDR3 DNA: TGTGCCAGCAGCCGACTAGCGGCTTCTAGAGGGAACAATGAGCAGTTCTTC

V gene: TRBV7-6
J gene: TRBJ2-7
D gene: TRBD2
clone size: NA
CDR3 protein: CASSTGLAGVYEQYF
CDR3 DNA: TGTGCCAGCAGCACCGGACTAGCGGGAGTTTACGAGCAGTACTTC

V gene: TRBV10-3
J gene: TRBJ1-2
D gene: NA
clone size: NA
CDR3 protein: CAITGTDYYGYTF
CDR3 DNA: TGTGCCATCACTGGGACGGATTACTATGGCTACACCTTC

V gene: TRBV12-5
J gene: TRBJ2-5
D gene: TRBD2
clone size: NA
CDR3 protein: CASRLAGAETQYF
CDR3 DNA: TGTGCTAGCCGACTAGCGGGAGCTGAGACCCAGTACTTC

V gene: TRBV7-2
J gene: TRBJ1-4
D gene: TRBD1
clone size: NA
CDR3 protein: CASSPRDRREKLFF
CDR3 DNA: TGTGCCAGCAGCCCCCGGGACAGGCGGGAAAAACTGTTTTTT

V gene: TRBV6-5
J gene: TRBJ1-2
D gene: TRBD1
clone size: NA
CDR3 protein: CATTTYRGNYGYTF
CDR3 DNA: TGTGCCACAACTACTTACAGGGGCAACTATGGCTACACCTTC

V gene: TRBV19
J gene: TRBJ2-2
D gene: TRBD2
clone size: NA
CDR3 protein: CASSGTSGSGELFF
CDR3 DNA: TGTGCCAGTAGCGGGACTAGCGGTTCCGGGGAGCTGTTTTTT

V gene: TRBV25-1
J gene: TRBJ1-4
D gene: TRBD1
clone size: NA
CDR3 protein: CASSEYIGTGDEKLFF
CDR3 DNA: TGTGCCAGCAGTGAATATATTGGGACAGGGGACGAAAAACTGTTTTTT

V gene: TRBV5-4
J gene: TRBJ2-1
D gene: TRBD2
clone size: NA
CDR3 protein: CASSSGTSGGSSYNEQFF
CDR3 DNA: TGTGCCAGCAGCTCCGGGACTAGCGGAGGGAGCTCCTACAATGAGCAGTTCTTC

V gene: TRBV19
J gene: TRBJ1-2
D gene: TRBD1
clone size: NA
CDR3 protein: CASSRDRGYYGYTF
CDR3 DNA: TGTGCCAGTAGCAGGGACAGGGGTTACTATGGCTACACCTTC

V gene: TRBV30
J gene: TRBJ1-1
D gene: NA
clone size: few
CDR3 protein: CAWSDLRGTEAFF
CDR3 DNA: TGTGCCTGGAGTGATTTAAGGGGGACTGAAGCTTTCTTT

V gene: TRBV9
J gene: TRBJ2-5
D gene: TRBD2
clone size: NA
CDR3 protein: CASSVEWLAGETQYF
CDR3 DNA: TGTGCCAGCAGCGTAGAATGGCTAGCGGGAGAGACCCAGTACTTC

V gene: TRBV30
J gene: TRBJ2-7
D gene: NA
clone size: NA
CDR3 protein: CAWSTRWRGQKQYF
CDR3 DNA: TGTGCCTGGAGCACCAGGTGGAGGGGGCAGAAGCAGTACTTC

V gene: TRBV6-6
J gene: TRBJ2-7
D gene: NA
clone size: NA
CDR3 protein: CASSSPEPSYEQYF
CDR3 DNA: TGTGCCAGCAGTAGTCCGGAACCCTCCTACGAGCAGTACTTC

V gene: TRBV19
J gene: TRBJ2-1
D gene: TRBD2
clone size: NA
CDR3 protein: CASSIRHSGSSYNEQFF
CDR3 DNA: TGTGCCAGTAGTATCCGCCATAGCGGGAGCTCCTACAATGAGCAGTTCTTC

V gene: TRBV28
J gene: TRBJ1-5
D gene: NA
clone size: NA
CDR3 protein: CASRDPNQPQHF
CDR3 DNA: TGTGCCTCAAGGGATCCCAATCAGCCCCAGCATTTT

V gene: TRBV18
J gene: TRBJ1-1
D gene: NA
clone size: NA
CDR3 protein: CASSPSEGMDTEAFF
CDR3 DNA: TGTGCCAGCTCCCCGTCGGAGGGGATGGACACTGAAGCTTTCTTT

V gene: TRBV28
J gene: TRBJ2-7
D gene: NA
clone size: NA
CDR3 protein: CASSLSVMVLTYEQYF
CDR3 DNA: TGTGCCAGCAGTCTGAGCGTTATGGTACTAACCTACGAGCAGTACTTC

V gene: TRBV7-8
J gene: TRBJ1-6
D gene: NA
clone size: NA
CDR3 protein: CASSWEGVDSPLHF
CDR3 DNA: TGTGCCAGCAGCTGGGAGGGTGTGGATTCACCCCTCCACTTT

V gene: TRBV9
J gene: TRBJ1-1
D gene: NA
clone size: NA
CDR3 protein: CASSVTGRDTEAFF
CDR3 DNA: TGTGCCAGCAGCGTGACAGGTCGGGACACTGAAGCTTTCTTT

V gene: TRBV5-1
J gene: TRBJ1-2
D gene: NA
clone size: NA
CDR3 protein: CASSLEGYGYTF
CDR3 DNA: TGCGCCAGCAGCTTGGAGGGATACGGCTACACCTTC

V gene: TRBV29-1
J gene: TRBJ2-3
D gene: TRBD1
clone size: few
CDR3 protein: CSGLMDREKYTDTQYF
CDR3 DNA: TGCAGCGGCCTCATGGACAGGGAAAAATACACAGATACGCAGTATTTT

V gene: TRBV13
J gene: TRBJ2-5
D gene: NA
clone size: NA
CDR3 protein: CASSFKREETQYF
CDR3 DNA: TGTGCCAGCAGCTTTAAAAGAGAAGAGACCCAGTACTTC

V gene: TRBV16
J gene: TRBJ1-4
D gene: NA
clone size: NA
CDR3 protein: CASSPWRRSNEKLFF
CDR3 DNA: TGTGCCAGCAGCCCCTGGAGAAGGTCAAATGAAAAACTGTTTTTT

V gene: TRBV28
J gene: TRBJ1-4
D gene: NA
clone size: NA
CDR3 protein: CASSHRNHNEKLFF
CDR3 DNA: TGTGCCAGCAGTCACAGGAACCATAATGAAAAACTGTTTTTT

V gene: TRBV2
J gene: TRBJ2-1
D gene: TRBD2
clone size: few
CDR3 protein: CASTTSGSYNEQFF
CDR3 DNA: TGTGCCAGCACTACTAGCGGGAGTTACAATGAGCAGTTCTTC

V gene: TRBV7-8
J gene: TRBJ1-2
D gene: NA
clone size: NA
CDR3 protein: CASSQPGDPSGYTF
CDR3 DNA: TGTGCCAGCAGCCAACCAGGAGACCCGAGTGGCTACACCTTC

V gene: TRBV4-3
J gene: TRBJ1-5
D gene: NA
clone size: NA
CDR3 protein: CASSQEAGVNQPQHF
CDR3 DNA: TGCGCCAGCAGCCAAGAGGCAGGGGTGAATCAGCCCCAGCATTTT